One sample yielded the 16 T cell receptor beta chains listed below, sequenced in a study of cytomegalovirus exposure and HLA in healthy donors. PCR employed 60 Vbeta and 13 Jbeta primers. Sequencing used immunoSEQ multiplex PCR; TCRdb keeps in-frame clones, though not all of them. The data contain some 120,000 clones, over 65% of them singletons. Sequenced sample: PBMCs. All receptors come from a man aged 18-30 years in good health and CMV-seronegative.

The chain carries TRBV27 and TRBJ2-1; a possible D gene is TRBD2 (5 bases). Germline CDR1 reads MNHEY; CDR2 reads SMNVEV (reference sequence). The CDR3 is 15 residues long. Trimming took 3 bases from V and 5 from J, leaving 14 bases between them. The CDR3 nucleotides are TGTGCCAGCAGTTTTCGTGAGGGTGTACACAATGAGCAGTTCTTC. It translates to CASSFREGVHNEQFF.

In nucleotides, the CDR3 is TGTGCCAGCAGTGATTACGGACAGGGGGCGAATGGCTACACCTTC. This gives the protein CASSDYGQGANGYTF. The chain employs TRBV9 and TRBJ1-2; 11 bases match TRBD1. Looked up from germline, CDR1 is SGDLS and CDR2 is YYNGEE. There are 15 residues in the CDR3. The junction had 9 bases not matched to a gene; V was cut back by 5 bases and J by 6 bases.

V usage is TRBV19 and J usage is TRBJ2-2, with TRBD2 identical over 7 bases. CDR1 is LNHDA, CDR2 SQIVND, per germline (reference sequence). Germline trimming cut 7 bases from V and 1 base from J; bases unmatched to any gene: 3. This CDR3 has 14 amino acids. The CDR3 DNA is TGTGCCAGTACCGGGGAGGGGAACACCGGGGAGCTGTTTTTT. Protein product: CASTGEGNTGELFF.

V and J are TRBV4-2 and TRBJ2-7; 11 positions match TRBD2. The CDR3 consists of 16 residues. Trimming removed 0 bases from V and 0 bases from J; junction bases left unmatched: 1. CDR1 is LGHNA, CDR2 YNFKEQ, per germline. The CDR3 sequence is CASSQDGTSGSYEQYF. Here the CDR3 DNA reads TGTGCCAGCAGCCAAGATGGGACTAGCGGCTCCTACGAGCAGTACTTC.

A single count supports this clone. The chain employs TRBV5-1 and TRBJ2-5; D perhaps matches TRBD2 (5 bases). The CDR3 is made up of 15 amino acids. The V end was cut by 1 base, the J end by 11 bases, with 21 bases between. Germline CDR1 reads SGHRS; CDR2 reads YFSETQ. CDR3 loop: CASSLWADSPGEQYF. The CDR3 DNA is TGCGCCAGCAGCTTGTGGGCGGACTCACCCGGGGAGCAGTACTTC.

The CDR3 protein is CASSLATGSDTIYF. The DNA for the CDR3 is TGTGCCAGCAGCTTGGCGACAGGGAGTGACACCATATATTTT. V and J are TRBV5-6 and TRBJ1-3; 7 bases align to TRBD1. Germline V gives CDR1 SGHDT, CDR2 YYEEEE. The CDR3 consists of 14 residues. Trimming took 0 bases from V and 8 from J; bases not matched to a gene: 5. Variable domain in full (rest from reference TRBV5-6 and TRBJ1-3): DAGVTQSPTHLIKTRGQQVTLRCSPKSGHDTVSWYQQALGQGPQFIFQYYEEEERQRGNFPDRFSGHQFPNYSSELNVNALLLGDSALYLCASSLATGSDTIYFGEGSWLTVV.

The chain joins TRBV6-1 to TRBJ1-6, with 7 bases matching TRBD1. Unmatched junction bases numbered 6, after V lost 2 bases and J lost 5 bases. The CDR3 loop spans 16 amino acids. The germline CDR1 and CDR2 sequences are MNHNS and SASEGT. CDR3 DNA sequence: TGTGCCAGCAGTGAAAGAGGGGGCCGAAATAATTCACCCCTCCACTTT. This gives the protein CASSERGGRNNSPLHF.

The chain links TRBV9 to TRBJ1-2; D is possibly TRBD1 (5 bases). The CDR3 has 14 amino acids. Trimming took 0 bases from V and 8 from J, leaving 14 bases between them. CDR1 and CDR2 from the germline V gene are SGDLS and YYNGEE. The DNA for the CDR3 is TGTGCCAGCAGCGTAGGGGGAGGGGCCAAAGGCTACACCTTC. This codes for CASSVGGGAKGYTF.

This clone has only one observation. This rearrangement joins TRBV10-3 to TRBJ2-1; TRBD2 might be the D (6 bases). The germline CDR1 and CDR2 sequences are ENHRY and SYGVKD. The CDR3 length is 13 residues. Trimming cost V 6 bases and J 5 bases, with 11 bases left between them. The CDR3 here is CAISGSSNNEQFF. The CDR3 region has the DNA TGTGCCATCAGCGGGAGCTCAAACAATGAGCAGTTCTTC.

The V and J genes are TRBV11-3 and TRBJ1-1, with a weak D call TRBD1 (6 bases). This CDR3 comprises 15 residues. The V end was cut by 1 base, the J end by 5 bases, with 14 bases between. CDR1 and CDR2 (germline): SGHNT, YENEEA. The CDR3 region is CASSLVAGVETEAFF. In DNA form, the CDR3 reads TGTGCCAGCAGCTTAGTGGCAGGGGTGGAAACTGAAGCTTTCTTT.

Regarding this clone: Other DNA variants within this sample encode the same CDR3. The V call is TRBV5-1, the J call TRBJ1-2, with TRBD1 matching over 8 bases. From germline, CDR1 is SGHRS and CDR2 YFSETQ. V lost 4 bases and J lost 3; bases outside the gene matches: 5. This CDR3 is 14 amino acids long. The CDR3 DNA reads TGCGCCAGCAGCCTTGGACAGGGAGACTATGGCTACACCTTC. This encodes CASSLGQGDYGYTF.

The genes are TRBV29-1 and TRBJ2-5; TRBD1 agrees at 11 bases. Germline V gene sequence: CDR1 SQVTM, CDR2 ANQGSEA. The trim removed 6 bases at V and 6 bases at J, leaving 6 bases unmatched. CDR3 length: 13 residues. The CDR3 nucleotides read TGCAGCGTAGGACAGGGGGCTGGGAAGACCCAGTACTTC. This sequence encodes CSVGQGAGKTQYF.

The genes are TRBV7-8 and TRBJ1-1; D is uncertain. Trimming pared 8 bases from V and 8 bases from J, leaving 3 bases between. This CDR3 is built from 8 residues. Germline CDR1 and CDR2: SGHVS and FQNEAQ. As DNA, the CDR3 is TGTGCCAGCGAGGAAGCTTTCTTT. Amino acid sequence: CASEEAFF.

The CDR3 nucleotides are TGCGCCAGCTGCCCGGGACAGGGCGCGGGTCGGACTGAAGCTTTCTTT. This sequence encodes CASCPGQGAGRTEAFF. This chain connects TRBV5-1 to TRBJ1-1; 9 positions match TRBD1. Germline V gene data show CDR1 as SGHRS and CDR2 as YFSETQ. The CDR3 has 16 residues. Trimming took 7 bases from V and 5 from J; bases not matched to a gene: 15.

V is TRBV19 and J is TRBJ1-1; the D gene is possibly TRBD1 (5 bases). In germline, CDR1 is LNHDA, CDR2 SQIVND (reference sequence). Trimming removed 3 bases from V and 1 base from J, with 6 bases in between. The CDR3 length is 13 residues. The CDR3 here is CASSMTENTEAFF. The CDR3 DNA reads TGTGCCAGTAGTATGACAGAGAACACTGAAGCTTTCTTT. Looking up the rest from reference TRBV19 and TRBJ1-1 gives the full variable domain: DGGITQSPKYLFRKEGQNVTLSCEQNLNHDAMYWYRQDPGQGLRLIYYSQIVNDFQKGDIAEGYSVSREKKESFPLTVTSAQKNPTAFYLCASSMTENTEAFFGQGTRLTVV.

This clone came up once. The chain links TRBV9 to TRBJ2-1, with a tentative D call TRBD2 (7 bases). Germline V CDR1 and CDR2: SGDLS, YYNGEE. Deletions cut 0 bases from V and 6 bases from J, with 10 bases between. The CDR3 length is 14 residues. The CDR3 spells CASSVEGGGNEQFF. In DNA, the CDR3 is TGTGCCAGCAGCGTAGAGGGGGGGGGCAATGAGCAGTTCTTC.